This T cell receptor beta chain was found in a study of shared clonotypes between healthy human individuals. The wider study: Aged between 18 and 49, the donors were a couple of women and a few men.

TCRdb keeps only in-frame clones here, not all; method: immunoSEQ multiplex PCR. The sample lists about 680,000 clones, approximately 79% seen once, with approximately 1.8% in the top ten. None of the donors, who were healthy HIV-negative adults, had recently had acute infections or vaccinations. Caucasian adults residing in Nashville, Tennessee made up all the donors. It was into CD45RA+ naive and CD45RA-negative memory subsets that the CD4+ cells were split. The sequence was obtained from a woman between 25 and 40 years old in good health. Sequenced input: memory CD4+ T cells sorted from blood. The subset here: CD45RA-negative fraction.

In DNA form, the CDR3 reads TGTGCCAGCAGTTTGACCTATAGGGGGCAGGGTGAGCAGTTCTTC. Protein product: CASSLTYRGQGEQFF. The rearrangement links TRBV5-6 to TRBJ2-1; TRBD1 matches at 7 bases. The CDR3 length is 15 residues. Germline V gene lookup returns CDR1 SGHDT and CDR2 YYEEEE. The ends lost 5 bases at V and 9 bases at J; junction bases unmatched: 14.